The 9 T cell receptor beta chains listed next were all sequenced from one sample in a study of T cells in Graves' hyperthyroidism and ophthalmopathy. The TCR beta CDR3 regions underwent amplification using RNA transcripts as the source. The HTBI primer set served for first-round RT-PCR of the TCR CDR3. MiXCR, applied by TCRdb to the multiplex PCR reads, yields one record per CDR3 protein. The data hold about 640,000 distinct CDR3 sequences, with less than 25% observed a single time. The sample taken for sequencing was blood. Every receptor here comes from a man younger than 45 with Graves' ophthalmopathy.

This clonotype has just a few counts. The genes are TRBV7-9 and TRBJ1-4; D remains unclear. The germline V and J ends were trimmed by 4 bases and 7 bases, with 16 bases remaining between them. The CDR3 contains 15 residues. Germline V gene sequence: CDR1 SEHNR, CDR2 FQNEAQ (reference sequence). CDR3 loop: CASSSSAPSGEKLFF. The CDR3 DNA reads as TGTGCCAGCAGCTCGTCCGCCCCTTCGGGTGAAAAACTGTTTTTT.

The rearrangement joins TRBV2 to TRBJ2-3; 9 nucleotides match TRBD2. This CDR3 is built from 15 residues. Losses at the gene ends were 6 bases for V and 7 bases for J; bases not matched to a gene: 11. Germline CDR1 is SNHLY and CDR2 is FYNNEI. Written as DNA, the CDR3 is TGTGCCAGCAGAGAACTAGCGGGCAGGGTGAATACGCAGTATTTT. Protein: CASRELAGRVNTQYF.

The chain uses TRBV28 and TRBJ1-2; TRBD1 matches at 7 bases. The CDR3 totals 13 residues. Germline-derived CDR1 and CDR2 are MDHEN and SYDVKM. Trimming took 10 bases from V and 3 from J; bases not matched to a gene: 8. The CDR3 DNA reads as TGTGCCACCTCGACAGGGTTCGACTATGGCTACACCTTC. It is translated as CATSTGFDYGYTF.

In the case of this clonotype: A much larger clone lies a single base off, so this may be a read error. V and J are TRBV5-1 and TRBJ2-7; D is uncertain. The CDR3 extends over 14 amino acids. The germline V gene has CDR1 SGHRS and CDR2 YFSETQ. This CDR3 is CAGSFSQTRYEQYF. CDR3 sequence (DNA): TGCGCCGGCAGCTTCTCTCAGACCAGGTACGAGCAGTACTTC.

The sample holds one count of this clonotype. The CDR3, as DNA: TGCAGCGTTGACGAGGGGGCCGAGCAGTACTTC. It is translated as CSVDEGAEQYF. This chain joins TRBV29-1 and TRBJ2-7, with TRBD1 matching over 7 bases. This CDR3 has 11 amino acids. J lost 6 bases, V lost 3 bases, and 2 bases had no gene match. CDR1 and CDR2 from the germline V gene are SQVTM and ANQGSEA.

This clonotype was picked up a small number of times. V and J are TRBV12-3 or TRBV12-4 and TRBJ2-2; 10 nucleotides match TRBD2. V shed 5 bases, J shed 3 bases, and the junction held 12 bases outside the gene matches. CDR3 length: 18 amino acids. CDR3 residues: CASSAFSRLAGHTGELFF. The CDR3 DNA reads TGTGCCAGCAGTGCCTTCTCCCGACTAGCGGGTCACACCGGGGAGCTGTTTTTT.

This clonotype was found a few times. V and J are TRBV4-1 and TRBJ2-3; D not certain. Trimming removed 0 bases at V and 6 bases at J, with 13 bases between. The germline CDR1 and CDR2 sequences are MGHRA and YSYEKL. The CDR3 spans 15 residues. This CDR3 is CASSQDPRFGDTQYF. The CDR3 coding sequence is TGCGCCAGCAGCCAAGATCCGAGGTTCGGGGATACGCAGTATTTT.

This clonotype was recorded a few times. The rearrangement joins TRBV27 to TRBJ1-5; 8 bases match TRBD1. Per the germline V gene, CDR1 is MNHEY and CDR2 is SMNVEV (reference sequence). V trimming: 6 bases; J trimming: 2 bases; junction bases outside the gene matches: 6. The CDR3 has 15 amino acids. The CDR3 nucleotides are TGTGCCAGCAGATCAGGGGGCTCGGGCAATCAGCCCCAGCATTTT. Protein: CASRSGGSGNQPQHF.

There are many counts of this clonotype. J is TRBJ2-5 and V is TRBV30; D is unresolved. Germline V gives CDR1 GTSNPN, CDR2 SVGIG (reference sequence). The CDR3 has 12 amino acids. Trimming removed 3 bases at V and 4 bases at J, with 9 bases between. This CDR3 reads CAWREQLETQYF. The CDR3 DNA follows: TGTGCCTGGAGGGAACAGCTAGAGACCCAGTACTTC.